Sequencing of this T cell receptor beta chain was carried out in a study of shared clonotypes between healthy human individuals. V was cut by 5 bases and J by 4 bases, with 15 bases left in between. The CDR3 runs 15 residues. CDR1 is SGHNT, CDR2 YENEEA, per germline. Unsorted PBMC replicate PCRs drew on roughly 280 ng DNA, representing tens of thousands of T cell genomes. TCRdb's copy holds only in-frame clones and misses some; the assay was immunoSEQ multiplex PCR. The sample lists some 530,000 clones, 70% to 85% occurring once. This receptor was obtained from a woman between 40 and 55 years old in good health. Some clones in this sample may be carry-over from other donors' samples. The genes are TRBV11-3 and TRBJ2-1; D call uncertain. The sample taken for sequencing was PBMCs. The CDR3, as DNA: TGTGCCAGCAGCACGTACTATGGCCCTTACAATGAGCAGTTCTTC. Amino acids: CASSTYYGPYNEQFF.